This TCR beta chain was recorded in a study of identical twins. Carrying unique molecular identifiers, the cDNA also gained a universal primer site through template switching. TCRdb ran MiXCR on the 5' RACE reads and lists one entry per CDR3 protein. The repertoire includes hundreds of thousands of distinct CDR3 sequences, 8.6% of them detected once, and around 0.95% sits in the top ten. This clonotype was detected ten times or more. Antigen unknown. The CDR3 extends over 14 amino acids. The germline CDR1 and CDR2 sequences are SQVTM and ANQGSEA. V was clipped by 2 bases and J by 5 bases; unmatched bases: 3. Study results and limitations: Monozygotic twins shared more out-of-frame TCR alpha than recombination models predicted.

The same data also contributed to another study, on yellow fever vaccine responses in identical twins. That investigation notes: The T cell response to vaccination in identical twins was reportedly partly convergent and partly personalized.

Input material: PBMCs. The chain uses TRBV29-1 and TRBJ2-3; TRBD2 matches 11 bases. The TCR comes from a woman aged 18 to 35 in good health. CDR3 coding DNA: TGCAGCGTTGAAATAGCGGGAGGGGTAGATACGCAGTATTTT. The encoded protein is CSVEIAGGVDTQYF.